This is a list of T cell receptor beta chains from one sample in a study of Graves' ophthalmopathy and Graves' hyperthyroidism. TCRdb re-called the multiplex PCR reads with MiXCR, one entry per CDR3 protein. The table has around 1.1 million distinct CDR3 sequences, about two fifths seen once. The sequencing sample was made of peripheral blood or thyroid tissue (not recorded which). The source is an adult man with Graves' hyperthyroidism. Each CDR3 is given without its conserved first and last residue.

ASSGTSEAF TRBV5-1 9
SVARERLAIGETQY TRBV29-1 14
ASGSSGTYNEQY TRBV19 12
AIRGDRGRGNTGELF TRBV10-3 15
AIRPGAEETQY TRBV10-3 11
ASSATGLAGAVSSYEQY TRBV7-2 17
ASSRQGAGGAYGYT TRBV5-1 14
SVEVKTNTEAF TRBV29-1 11
SAEIGDYGYT TRBV29-1 10
ASSFTGGSETQY TRBV7-9 12
SVPKRGGLAGRSSYEQY TRBV29-1 17
ASSQEPGSTR TRBV9 10
SVEKTGGREQY TRBV29-1 11
ASSSPLAGRTQY TRBV7-9 12
SVGDRASYEQY TRBV29-1 11
ASSQSPGGIYEQY TRBV10-2 13
SADWQETQY TRBV20-1 9
ASSLGQGKELF TRBV11-3 11
ASDGGVNTGELF TRBV12-3/TRBV12-4 12
ASSYLGRLQETQY TRBV10-1 13
ASSFPRAGNEQY TRBV5-6 12
SARDPGDNVLT TRBV20-1 11
ASSETFRTRPSPQH TRBV6-6 14